This TCR beta chain derives from a study of T cells in Graves' hyperthyroidism and ophthalmopathy. Each 10 ml fresh peripheral blood draw supplied the PBMCs. The CDR3 regions of TCR beta were amplified from RNA transcripts. The HTBI set primed first-round TCR CDR3 RT-PCR. TCRdb processed the multiplex PCR reads anew with MiXCR; each CDR3 protein has one entry. This sample has 350,000 to 400,000 distinct CDR3 sequences, with approximately 19% found just once. In this sample, this clonotype turned up many times. CDR1 is SGHAT, CDR2 FQNNGV, per germline. The CDR3 is made up of 16 amino acids. J was trimmed by 7 bases and V by 5 bases; bases with no gene match: 9.

The rearrangement joins TRBV11-2 to TRBJ2-4; 12 positions agree with TRBD1. The source of this sequence is a young woman with Graves' hyperthyroidism. Input material: blood. DNA of the CDR3: TGTGCCAGCAGCGGGGACAGGGGGCGCTTGTGGAACATTCAGTACTTC. Protein sequence: CASSGDRGRLWNIQYF.